This T cell receptor (beta chain) is from a study of regulatory T cells in long-lasting Graves disease. Trimming shortened V by 8 bases and J by 3 bases, and 14 bases separated the two germline ends. The CDR3 has 14 residues. Germline-derived CDR1 and CDR2 are MDHEN and SYDVKM. Arm-PCR of CDR3 regions and iRepertoire HTBI primers were used to build TCR beta libraries. TCRdb independently ran MiXCR on the multiplex PCR reads; one entry per CDR3 protein. This sample has over 400,000 distinct CDR3 sequences, with roughly 15% found just once. Study results and caveats: Persistent disease was characterized by preferential usage of TRBV28, TRBJ1-2 and TRBJ2-5.

This clonotype was observed a few times. The antigen remains undetermined. A read error may be the cause here, since a much bigger clone is one base away. As for time point: newly diagnosed GD, antithyroid drugs for less than 3 months. Construction of the TCR library relied on RNA isolated from PBMCs. These data were likewise used in another study, on T cells in Graves' hyperthyroidism and ophthalmopathy. From that report: HTBI primers were the set used in a first-round RT-PCR of the TCR CDR3.

The TCR sequence derives from a woman in her forties or fifties with Graves disease. The chain has TRBV28 and TRBJ2-1, with a possible D match to TRBD2 (6 bases). The source material was peripheral blood mononuclear cells (PBMCs), sampled at new diagnosis, from a patient treated with antithyroid drugs. CDR3 DNA: TGTGCCAGCGCGGGCGGGACCGACTACAATGAGCAGTTCTTC. Protein sequence: CASAGGTDYNEQFF.